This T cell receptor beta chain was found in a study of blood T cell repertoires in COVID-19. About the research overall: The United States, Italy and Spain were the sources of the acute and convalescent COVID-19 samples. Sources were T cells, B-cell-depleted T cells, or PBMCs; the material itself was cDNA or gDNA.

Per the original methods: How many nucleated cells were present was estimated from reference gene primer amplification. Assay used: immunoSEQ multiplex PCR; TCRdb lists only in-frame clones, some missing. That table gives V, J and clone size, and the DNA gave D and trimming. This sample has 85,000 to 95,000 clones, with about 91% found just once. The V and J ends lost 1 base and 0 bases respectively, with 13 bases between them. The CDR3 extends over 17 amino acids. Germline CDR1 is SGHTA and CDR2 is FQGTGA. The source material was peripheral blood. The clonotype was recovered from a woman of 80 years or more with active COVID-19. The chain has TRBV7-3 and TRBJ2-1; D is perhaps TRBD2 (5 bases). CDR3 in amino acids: CASSLSFVGNSYNEQFF. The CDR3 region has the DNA TGTGCCAGCAGCTTAAGTTTTGTCGGGAACTCCTACAATGAGCAGTTCTTC.